This T cell receptor (beta chain) appears in the sequencing data of a study of human T cells and chemical hapten exposure. Turning to the study itself: Patch tests of 0.01% DPC on the upper back were read at 6 days. Small discrepancies in pooled library volume mainly accounted for the varying TCR yields per sample. Study conclusions and caveats: Expanded TCRs made up significantly more big CDR3 similarity clusters than controls did.

This clonotype has only a few counts. No antigen is known for it. CDR1 is SGHTA and CDR2 is FQGNSA in the germline V gene. The CDR3 has 16 amino acids. The ends lost 5 bases at V and 6 bases at J; junction bases unmatched: 12. TCRdb itself ran the RACE reads through MiXCR, one entry per CDR3 protein. The sample yields roughly 110,000 distinct CDR3 sequences, around 12% seen once. Time point denoted: pre-sensitization, week 0. Indicated treatment: therapeutic diphenylcyclopropenone sensitization with weekly scalp DPC. The starting material, unfractionated whole blood, was used for total RNA extraction. The sequence was obtained from a woman aged 45-65 years with alopecia areata. Some clones in this sample may be carry-over from other donors' samples. The V gene is TRBV7-2, the J gene TRBJ2-1, with 8 bases aligning to TRBD2. This material consisted of whole blood, taken in connection with sensitization to the hapten diphenylcyclopropenone (DPC). For the CDR3, the DNA is TGTGCCAGCAGCCCGGAGGGACTAGTAATTAGCAATGAGCAGTTCTTC. It specifies CASSPEGLVISNEQFF.